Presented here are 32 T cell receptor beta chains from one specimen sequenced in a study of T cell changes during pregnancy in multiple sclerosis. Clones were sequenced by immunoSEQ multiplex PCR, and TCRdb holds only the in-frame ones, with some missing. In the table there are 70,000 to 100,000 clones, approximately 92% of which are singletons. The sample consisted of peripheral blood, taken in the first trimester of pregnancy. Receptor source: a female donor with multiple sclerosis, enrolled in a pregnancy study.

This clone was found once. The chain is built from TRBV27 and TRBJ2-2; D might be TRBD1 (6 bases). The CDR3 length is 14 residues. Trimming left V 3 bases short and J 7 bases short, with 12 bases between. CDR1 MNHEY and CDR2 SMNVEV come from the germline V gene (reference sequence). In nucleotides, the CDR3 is TGTGCCAGCAGTTTTCGACAGGCTAACGGGGAGCTGTTTTTT. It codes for CASSFRQANGELFF.

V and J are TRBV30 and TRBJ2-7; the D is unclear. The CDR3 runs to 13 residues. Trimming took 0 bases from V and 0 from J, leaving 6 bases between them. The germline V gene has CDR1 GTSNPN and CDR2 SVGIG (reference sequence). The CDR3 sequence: CAWSVRSSYEQYF. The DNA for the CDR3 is TGTGCCTGGAGTGTACGGAGCTCCTACGAGCAGTACTTC.

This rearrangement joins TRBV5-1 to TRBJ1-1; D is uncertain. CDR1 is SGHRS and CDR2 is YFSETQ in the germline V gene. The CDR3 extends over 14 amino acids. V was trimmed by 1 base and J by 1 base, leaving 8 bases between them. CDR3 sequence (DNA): TGCGCCAGCAGCTTGCGAGGGCGGAACACTGAAGCTTTCTTT. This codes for CASSLRGRNTEAFF.

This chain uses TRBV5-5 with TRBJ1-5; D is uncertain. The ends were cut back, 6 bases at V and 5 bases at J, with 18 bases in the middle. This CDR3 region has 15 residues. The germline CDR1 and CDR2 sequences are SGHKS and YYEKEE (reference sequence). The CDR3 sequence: CASNRHIDLDQPQHF. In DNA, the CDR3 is TGTGCCAGCAACCGACACATTGATCTTGATCAGCCCCAGCATTTT.

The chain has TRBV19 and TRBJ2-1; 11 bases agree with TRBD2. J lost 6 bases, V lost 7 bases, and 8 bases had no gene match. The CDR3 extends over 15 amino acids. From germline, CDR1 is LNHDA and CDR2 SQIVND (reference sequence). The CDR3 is CASNQLAGASNEQFF. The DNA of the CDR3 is TGTGCCAGTAACCAACTAGCGGGAGCAAGCAATGAGCAGTTCTTC.

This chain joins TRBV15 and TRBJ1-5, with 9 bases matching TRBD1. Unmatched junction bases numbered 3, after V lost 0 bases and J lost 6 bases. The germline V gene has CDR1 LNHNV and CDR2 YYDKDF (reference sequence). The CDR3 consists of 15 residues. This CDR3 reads CATSRDRTGAQPQHF. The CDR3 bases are TGTGCCACCAGCAGAGATCGGACAGGGGCTCAGCCCCAGCATTTT.

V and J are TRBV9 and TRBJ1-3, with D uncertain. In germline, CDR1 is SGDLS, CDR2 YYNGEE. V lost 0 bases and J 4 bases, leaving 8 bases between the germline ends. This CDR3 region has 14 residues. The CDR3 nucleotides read TGTGCCAGCAGCGTAGCATCGGGGGGAAACACCATATATTTT. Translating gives CASSVASGGNTIYF.

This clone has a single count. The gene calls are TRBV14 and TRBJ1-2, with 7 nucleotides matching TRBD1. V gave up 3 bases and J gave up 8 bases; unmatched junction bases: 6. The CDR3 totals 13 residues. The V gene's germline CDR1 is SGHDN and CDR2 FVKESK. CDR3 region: CASSHDRERGYTF. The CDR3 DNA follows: TGTGCCAGCAGCCACGACAGGGAGCGCGGCTACACCTTC.

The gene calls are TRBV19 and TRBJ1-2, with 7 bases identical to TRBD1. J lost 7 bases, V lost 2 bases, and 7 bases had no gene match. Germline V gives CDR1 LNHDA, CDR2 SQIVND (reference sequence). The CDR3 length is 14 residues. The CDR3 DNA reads TGTGCCAGTAGTATACGAGGGGGCGCGGGTGGCTACACCTTC. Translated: CASSIRGGAGGYTF.

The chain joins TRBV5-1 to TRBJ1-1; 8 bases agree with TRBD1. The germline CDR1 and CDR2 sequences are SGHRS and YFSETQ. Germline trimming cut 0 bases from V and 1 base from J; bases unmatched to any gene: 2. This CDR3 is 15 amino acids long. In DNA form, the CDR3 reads TGCGCCAGCAGCTTGGCGGGGACAGGGAACACTGAAGCTTTCTTT. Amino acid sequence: CASSLAGTGNTEAFF.

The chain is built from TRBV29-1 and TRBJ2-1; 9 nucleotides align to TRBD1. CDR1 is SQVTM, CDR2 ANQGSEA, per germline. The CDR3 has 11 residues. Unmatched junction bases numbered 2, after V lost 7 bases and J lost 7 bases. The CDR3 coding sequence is TGCAGCGGGGACAGGGCGAATGAGCAGTTCTTC. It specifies CSGDRANEQFF.

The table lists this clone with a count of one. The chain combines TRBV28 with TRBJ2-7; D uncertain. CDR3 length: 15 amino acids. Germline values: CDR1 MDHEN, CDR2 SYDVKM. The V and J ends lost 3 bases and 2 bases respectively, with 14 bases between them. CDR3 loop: CASSLVALPPYEQYF. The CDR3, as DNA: TGTGCCAGCAGTTTGGTGGCCCTTCCCCCCTACGAGCAGTACTTC.

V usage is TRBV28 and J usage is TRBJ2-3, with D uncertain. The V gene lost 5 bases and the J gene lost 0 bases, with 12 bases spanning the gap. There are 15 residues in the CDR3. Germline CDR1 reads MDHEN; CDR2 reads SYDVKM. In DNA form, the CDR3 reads TGTGCCAGCAGTCCCCGGAGAGCTAGCACAGATACGCAGTATTTT. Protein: CASSPRRASTDTQYF.

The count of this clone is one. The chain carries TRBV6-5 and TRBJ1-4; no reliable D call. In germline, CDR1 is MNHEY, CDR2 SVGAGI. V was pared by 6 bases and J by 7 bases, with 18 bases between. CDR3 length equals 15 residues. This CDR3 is CASSPRASGSEKLFF. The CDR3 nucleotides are TGTGCCAGCAGCCCGAGGGCATCCGGAAGTGAAAAACTGTTTTTT.

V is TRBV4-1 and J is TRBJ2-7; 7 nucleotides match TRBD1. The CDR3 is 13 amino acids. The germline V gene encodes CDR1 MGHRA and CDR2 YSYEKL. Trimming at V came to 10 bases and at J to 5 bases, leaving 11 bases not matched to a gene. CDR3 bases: TGCGCCACCTCGGACAGGAACAGAGACGAGCAGTACTTC. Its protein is CATSDRNRDEQYF.

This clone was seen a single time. Here the CDR3 reads CASSYGDRADGYTF. The CDR3, as DNA: TGTGCCAGCAGTTACGGTGACAGGGCTGATGGCTACACCTTC. V and J are TRBV6-5 and TRBJ1-2; 7 bases are shared with TRBD1. V lost 2 bases and J lost 6; bases outside the gene matches: 6. Germline V gene sequence: CDR1 MNHEY, CDR2 SVGAGI. The length of the CDR3 is 14 residues.

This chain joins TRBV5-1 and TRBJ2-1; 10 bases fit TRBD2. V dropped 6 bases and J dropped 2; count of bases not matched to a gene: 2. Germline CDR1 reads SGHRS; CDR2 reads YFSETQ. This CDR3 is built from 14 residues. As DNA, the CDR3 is TGCGCCAGCACCCTAGCGGGAGCCTACAATGAGCAGTTCTTC. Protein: CASTLAGAYNEQFF. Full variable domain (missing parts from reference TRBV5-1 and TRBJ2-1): KAGVTQTPRYLIKTRGQQVTLSCSPISGHRSVSWYQQTPGQGLQFLFEYFSETQRNKGNFPGRFSGRQFSNSRSEMNVSTLELGDSALYLCASTLAGAYNEQFFGPGTRLTVL.

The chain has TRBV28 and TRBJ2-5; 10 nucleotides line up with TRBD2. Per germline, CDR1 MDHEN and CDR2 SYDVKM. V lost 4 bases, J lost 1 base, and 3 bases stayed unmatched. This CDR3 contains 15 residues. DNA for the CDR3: TGTGCCAGCAGTTCTAGCGGGAGAGGCCAAGAGACCCAGTACTTC. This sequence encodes CASSSSGRGQETQYF.

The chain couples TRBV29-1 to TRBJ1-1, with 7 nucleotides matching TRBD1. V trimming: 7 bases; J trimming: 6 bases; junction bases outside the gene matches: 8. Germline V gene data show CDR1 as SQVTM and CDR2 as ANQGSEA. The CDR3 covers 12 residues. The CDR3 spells CSGVGGRAEAFF. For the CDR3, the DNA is TGCAGCGGTGTAGGGGGCAGAGCTGAAGCTTTCTTT.

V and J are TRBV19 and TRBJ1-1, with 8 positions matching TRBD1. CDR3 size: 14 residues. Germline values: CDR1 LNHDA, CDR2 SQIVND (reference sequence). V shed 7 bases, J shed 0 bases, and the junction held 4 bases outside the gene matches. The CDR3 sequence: CASTPGQVNTEAFF. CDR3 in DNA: TGTGCCAGTACCCCGGGACAGGTGAACACTGAAGCTTTCTTT.

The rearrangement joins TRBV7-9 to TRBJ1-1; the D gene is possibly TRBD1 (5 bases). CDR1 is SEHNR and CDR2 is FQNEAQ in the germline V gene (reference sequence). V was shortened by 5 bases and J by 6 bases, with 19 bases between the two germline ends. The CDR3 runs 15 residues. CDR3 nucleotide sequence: TGTGCCAGCAGCACCGGCGCGGGGCGTTTGGCTGAAGCTTTCTTT. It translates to CASSTGAGRLAEAFF.

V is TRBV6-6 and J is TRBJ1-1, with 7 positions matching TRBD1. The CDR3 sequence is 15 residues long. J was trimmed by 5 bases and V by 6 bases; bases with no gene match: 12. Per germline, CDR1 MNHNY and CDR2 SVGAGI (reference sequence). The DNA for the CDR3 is TGTGCCAGCAGGAATCACAGGGGCGTATGGACTGAAGCTTTCTTT. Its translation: CASRNHRGVWTEAFF.

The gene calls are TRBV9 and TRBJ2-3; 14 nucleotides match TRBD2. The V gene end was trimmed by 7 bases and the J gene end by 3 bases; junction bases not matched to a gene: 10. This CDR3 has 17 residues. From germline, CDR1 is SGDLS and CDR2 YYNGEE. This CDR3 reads CASGKGTSGSGTDTQYF. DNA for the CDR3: TGTGCCAGCGGGAAGGGGACTAGCGGGAGTGGAACAGATACGCAGTATTTT.

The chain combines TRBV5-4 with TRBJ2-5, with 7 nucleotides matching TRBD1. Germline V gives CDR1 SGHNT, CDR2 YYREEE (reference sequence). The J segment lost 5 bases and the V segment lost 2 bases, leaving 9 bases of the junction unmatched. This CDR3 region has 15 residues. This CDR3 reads CASSLRQGIDETQYF. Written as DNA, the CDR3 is TGTGCCAGCAGCTTAAGACAGGGAATTGATGAGACCCAGTACTTC.

The CDR3 reads CASSLWGVQAFF. As DNA, the CDR3 is TGTGCCAGCAGTCTGTGGGGGGTGCAAGCTTTCTTT. This chain uses TRBV28 with TRBJ1-1, with D maybe TRBD1 (5 bases). Between the trimmed V and J ends, which lost 5 bases and 9 bases, there was a span of 13 bases. CDR1 MDHEN and CDR2 SYDVKM come from the germline V gene. The CDR3 consists of 12 residues.

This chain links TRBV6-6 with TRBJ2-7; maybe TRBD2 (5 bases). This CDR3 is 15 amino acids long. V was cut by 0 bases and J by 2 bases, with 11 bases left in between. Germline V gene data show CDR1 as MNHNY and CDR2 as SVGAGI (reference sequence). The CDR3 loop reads CASSYSRAKTYEQYF. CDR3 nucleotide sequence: TGTGCCAGCAGTTACTCGAGGGCCAAGACCTACGAGCAGTACTTC.

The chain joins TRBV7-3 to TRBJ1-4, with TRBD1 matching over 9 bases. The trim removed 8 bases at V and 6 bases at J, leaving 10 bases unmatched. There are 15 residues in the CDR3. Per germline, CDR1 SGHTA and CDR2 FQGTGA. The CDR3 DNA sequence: TGTGCCAGCCACGGGACAGGGTGGAGGGATGAAAAACTGTTTTTT. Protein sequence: CASHGTGWRDEKLFF.

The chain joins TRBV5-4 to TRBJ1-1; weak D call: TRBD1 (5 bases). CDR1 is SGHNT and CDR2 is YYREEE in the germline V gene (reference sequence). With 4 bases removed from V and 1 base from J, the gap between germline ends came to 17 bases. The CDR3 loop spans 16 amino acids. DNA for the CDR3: TGTGCCAGCAGCCAAGATTTTTCGGGGGGGAACACTGAAGCTTTCTTT. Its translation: CASSQDFSGGNTEAFF.

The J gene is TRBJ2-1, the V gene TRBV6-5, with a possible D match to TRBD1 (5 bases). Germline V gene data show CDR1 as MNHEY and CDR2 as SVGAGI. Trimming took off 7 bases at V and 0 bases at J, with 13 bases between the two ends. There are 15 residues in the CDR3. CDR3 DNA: TGTGCCAGCAAAAAAACGGACACCTCCTACAATGAGCAGTTCTTC. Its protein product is CASKKTDTSYNEQFF.

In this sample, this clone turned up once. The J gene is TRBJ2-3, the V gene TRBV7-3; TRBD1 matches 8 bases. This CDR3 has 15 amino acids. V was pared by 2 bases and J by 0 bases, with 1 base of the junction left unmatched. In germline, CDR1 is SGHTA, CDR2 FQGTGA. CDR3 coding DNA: TGTGCCAGCAGCTTACGGACAGGGAGCACAGATACGCAGTATTTT. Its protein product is CASSLRTGSTDTQYF. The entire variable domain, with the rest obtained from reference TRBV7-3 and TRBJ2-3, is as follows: GAGVSQTPSNKVTEKGKYVELRCDPISGHTALYWYRQSLGQGPEFLIYFQGTGAADDSGLPNDRFFAVRPEGSVSTLKIQRTERGDSAVYLCASSLRTGSTDTQYFGPGTRLTVL.

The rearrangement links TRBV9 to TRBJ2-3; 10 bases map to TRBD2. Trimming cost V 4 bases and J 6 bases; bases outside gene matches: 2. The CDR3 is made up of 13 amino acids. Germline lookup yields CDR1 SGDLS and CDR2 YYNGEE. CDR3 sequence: CASSLSGGDTQYF. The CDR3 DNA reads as TGTGCCAGCAGCCTTAGCGGGGGGGATACGCAGTATTTT.

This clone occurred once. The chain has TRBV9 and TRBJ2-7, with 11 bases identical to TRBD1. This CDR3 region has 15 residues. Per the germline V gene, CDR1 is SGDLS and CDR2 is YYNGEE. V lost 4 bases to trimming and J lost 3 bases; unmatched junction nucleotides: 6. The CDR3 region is CASSRGQGAFYEQYF. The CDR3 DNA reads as TGTGCCAGCAGCCGCGGACAGGGGGCTTTCTACGAGCAGTACTTC. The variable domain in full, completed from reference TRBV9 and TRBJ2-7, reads DSGVTQTPKHLITATGQRVTLRCSPRSGDLSVYWYQQSLDQGLQFLIQYYNGEERAKGNILERFSAQQFPDLHSELNLSSLELGDSALYFCASSRGQGAFYEQYFGPGTRLTVT.